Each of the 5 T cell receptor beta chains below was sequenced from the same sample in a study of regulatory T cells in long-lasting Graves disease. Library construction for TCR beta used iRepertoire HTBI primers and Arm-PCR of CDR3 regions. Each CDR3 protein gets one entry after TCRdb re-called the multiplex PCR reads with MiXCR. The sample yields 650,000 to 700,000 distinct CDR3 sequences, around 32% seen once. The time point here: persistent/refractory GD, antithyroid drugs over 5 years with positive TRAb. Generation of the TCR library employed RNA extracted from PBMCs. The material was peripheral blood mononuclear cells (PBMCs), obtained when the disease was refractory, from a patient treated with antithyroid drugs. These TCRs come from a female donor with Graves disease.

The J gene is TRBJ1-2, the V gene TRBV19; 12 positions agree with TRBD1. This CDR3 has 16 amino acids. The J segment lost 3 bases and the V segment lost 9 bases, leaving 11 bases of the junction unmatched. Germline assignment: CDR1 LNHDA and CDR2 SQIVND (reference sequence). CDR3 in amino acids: CASRGQGASKDYGYTF. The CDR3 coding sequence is TGTGCCAGCCGGGGACAGGGGGCATCCAAAGACTATGGCTACACCTTC.

The CDR3 spells CASSLYGFLYF. The CDR3 DNA reads as TGCGCCAGCAGCTTGTATGGTTTCCTGTATTTT. V and J are TRBV5-1 and TRBJ2-3, with no clear D. There are 11 residues in the CDR3. The V and J ends lost 1 base and 14 bases respectively, with 11 bases between them. CDR1 and CDR2 from the germline V gene are SGHRS and YFSETQ.

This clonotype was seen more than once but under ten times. CDR3 loop: CASTQGASLNTEAFF. CDR3 nucleotide sequence: TGTGCCAGCACCCAGGGGGCTTCCTTGAACACTGAAGCTTTCTTT. The chain recombines TRBV7-8 with TRBJ1-1; 8 positions agree with TRBD1. The CDR3 length is 15 residues. V dropped 7 bases and J dropped 0; count of bases not matched to a gene: 7. Germline V CDR1 and CDR2: SGHVS, FQNEAQ.

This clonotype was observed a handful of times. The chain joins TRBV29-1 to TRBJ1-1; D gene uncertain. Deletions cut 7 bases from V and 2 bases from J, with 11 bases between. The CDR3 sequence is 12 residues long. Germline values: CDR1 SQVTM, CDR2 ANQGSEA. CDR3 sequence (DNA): TGCAGCGCCCCAGAGGGAAACACTGAAGCTTTCTTT. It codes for CSAPEGNTEAFF.

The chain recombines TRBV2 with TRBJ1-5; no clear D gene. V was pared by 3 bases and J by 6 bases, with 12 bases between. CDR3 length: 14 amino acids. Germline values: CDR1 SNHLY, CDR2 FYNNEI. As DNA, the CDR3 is TGTGCCAGCAGTGAGGGGTCGGGGAGTCAGCCCCAGCATTTT. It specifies CASSEGSGSQPQHF.